This T cell receptor (beta chain) was sequenced during a study of CD8 T cells in Susac syndrome. Study-level findings and limits: The study admitted that it had a relatively small number of individuals in its TCR sequencing and HLA analysis.

Comment on this clonotype: Its cognate antigen is unknown.

The V end was cut by 2 bases, the J end by 8 bases, with 16 bases between. The CDR3 is 14 amino acids. Per germline, CDR1 SGDLS and CDR2 YYNGEE. RNA was extracted with the RNeasy kit, and a quantity of 0.5 to 1 ug was reverse transcribed using random hexamers. A multiplex approach, immunoSEQ multiplex PCR, amplified TCR beta CDR3 across 54 Vbeta and 13 Jbeta. Each CDR3 protein is one row after TCRdb ran MiXCR on the immunoSEQ multiplex PCR reads. The sample has approximately 230,000 distinct CDR3 sequences, over 85% seen once. The multiple sclerosis controls were treatment-naive patients affected by stable or active relapsing-remitting disease. TEMRA cells were enriched by FACS, while CD8+ and CD4+ T cells were obtained through a negative isolation that was performed magnetically.

The receptor comes from a human donor with multiple sclerosis. The chain is built from TRBV9 and TRBJ1-1, with unresolved D. Sequencing was done on a sample of CD4+ T cells from PBMCs. In nucleotides, the CDR3 is TGTGCCAGCAGCGTCCGCGCGGCCGGCTCAGAAGCTTTCTTT. This translates into CASSVRAAGSEAFF.